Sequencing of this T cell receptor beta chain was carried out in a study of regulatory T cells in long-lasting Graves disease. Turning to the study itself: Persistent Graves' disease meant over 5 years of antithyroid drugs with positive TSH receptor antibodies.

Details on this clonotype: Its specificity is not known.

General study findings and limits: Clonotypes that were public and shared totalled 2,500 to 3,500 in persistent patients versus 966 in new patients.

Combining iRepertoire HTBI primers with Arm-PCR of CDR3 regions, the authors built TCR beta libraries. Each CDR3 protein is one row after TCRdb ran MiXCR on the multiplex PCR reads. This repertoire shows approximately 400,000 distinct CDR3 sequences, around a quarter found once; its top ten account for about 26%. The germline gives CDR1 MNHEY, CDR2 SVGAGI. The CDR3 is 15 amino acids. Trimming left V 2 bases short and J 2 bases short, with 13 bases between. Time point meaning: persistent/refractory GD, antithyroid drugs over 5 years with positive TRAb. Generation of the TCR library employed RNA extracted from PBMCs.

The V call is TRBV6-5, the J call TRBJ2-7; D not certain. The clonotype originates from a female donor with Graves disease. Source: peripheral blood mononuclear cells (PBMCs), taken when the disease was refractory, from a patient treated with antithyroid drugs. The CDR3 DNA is TGTGCCAGCAGTTACGCACGGGCAGGCACCTACGAGCAGTACTTC. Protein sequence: CASSYARAGTYEQYF.